The rows below give T cell receptor beta chains drawn from one sample of a study of OX40 agonist ivuxolimab in advanced cancers. The table came from immunoSEQ multiplex PCR; TCRdb's copy has only in-frame clones and leaves some out. The table includes around 80,000 clones, around 82% detected once. The specimen was CD4+ or CD8+ T cells sorted from blood, collected in a trial of the OX40 agonist ivuxolimab. These receptor sequences come from an adult with an advanced solid tumor such as melanoma, head and neck, liver or kidney cancer. Both conserved end residues are part of each CDR3. A D gene is named only where the DNA matches it firmly. Rows give clone size only sometimes, using once, few, many, or a class for an expanded clone.

j_gene	d_gene	v_gene	abundance	CDR3aa	CDR3nt
TRBJ1-1	NA	TRBV6-6	NA	CASTRGTEAFF	TGTGCCAGCACTAGGGGAACTGAAGCTTTCTTT
TRBJ2-3	TRBD2	TRBV5-1	NA	CASSLRAGGDSTDTQYF	TGCGCCAGCAGCTTGCGAGCGGGGGGCGACAGCACAGATACGCAGTATTTT
TRBJ2-1	TRBD2	TRBV7-9	NA	CASSSIGLAGLYNEQFF	TGTGCCAGCAGCTCTATCGGACTAGCGGGGCTCTACAATGAGCAGTTCTTC
TRBJ2-1	NA	TRBV9	NA	CASSAWVPGRLVNEQFF	TGTGCCAGCAGCGCCTGGGTTCCGGGACGACTAGTCAATGAGCAGTTCTTC
TRBJ1-2	NA	TRBV9	NA	CASSSGGGGGYTF	TGTGCCAGCAGCTCCGGGGGAGGTGGTGGCTACACCTTC
TRBJ1-4	NA	TRBV7-2	NA	CASSPSRFNEKLFF	TGTGCCAGCAGCCCATCCAGATTTAATGAAAAACTGTTTTTT
TRBJ2-7	NA	TRBV4-3	few	CASSPYDRFLYEQYF	TGCGCCAGCAGCCCTTACGACAGGTTTTTGTACGAGCAGTACTTC
TRBJ1-3	TRBD1	TRBV5-3	NA	CARSGGTGGNTIYF	TGTGCCAGAAGCGGGGGGACAGGCGGAAACACCATATATTTT
TRBJ1-4	TRBD1	TRBV15	few	CATSNLRGATNEKLFF	TGTGCCACCAGCAACCTCAGGGGGGCAACTAATGAAAAACTGTTTTTT
TRBJ2-3	TRBD2	TRBV5-1	NA	CASSGLAGGTDTQYF	TGCGCCAGCAGCGGACTAGCGGGGGGCACAGATACGCAGTATTTT
TRBJ2-6	NA	TRBV28	NA	CASSLLSSGANVLTF	TGTGCCAGCAGTTTATTGTCCTCTGGGGCCAACGTCCTGACTTTC
TRBJ1-5	NA	TRBV30	NA	CALDPGVNQPQHF	TGTGCCTTGGACCCGGGGGTCAATCAGCCCCAGCATTTT
TRBJ2-1	TRBD1	TRBV28	NA	CASRGTGAISYNEQFF	TGTGCCAGCAGGGGGACAGGGGCAATCTCCTACAATGAGCAGTTCTTC
TRBJ2-2	TRBD2	TRBV14	NA	CASSQGGLAELLGRGTGELFF	TGTGCCAGCAGCCAGGGGGGACTAGCGGAACTCTTAGGACGGGGCACCGGGGAGCTGTTTTTT
TRBJ2-2	NA	TRBV10-3	few	CAIRGGPDAGELFF	TGTGCCATCAGGGGGGGACCGGACGCCGGGGAGCTGTTTTTT
TRBJ1-4	NA	TRBV10-3	NA	CAIRAQGPNEKLFF	TGTGCCATCAGGGCACAGGGACCTAATGAAAAACTGTTTTTT
TRBJ2-5	NA	TRBV2	few	CASTKNIQETQYF	TGTGCCAGCACCAAGAACATTCAAGAGACCCAGTACTTC
TRBJ1-4	NA	TRBV5-1	NA	CASSSWGTTNEKLFF	TGCGCCAGCAGCTCCTGGGGGACAACTAATGAAAAACTGTTTTTT
TRBJ2-3	NA	TRBV6-5	NA	CASSGGPGRDTQYF	TGTGCCAGCAGTGGGGGACCCGGGAGAGATACGCAGTATTTT
TRBJ2-5	NA	TRBV7-6	NA	CASSLVGSNQETQYF	TGTGCCAGCAGCTTAGTTGGTAGTAACCAAGAGACCCAGTACTTC
TRBJ2-7	NA	TRBV20-1	few	CSAETSYEQYF	TGCAGTGCGGAAACATCCTACGAGCAGTACTTC
TRBJ2-5	TRBD2	TRBV5-1	NA	CASSRGGGETQYF	TGCGCCAGCAGCAGGGGCGGGGGAGAGACCCAGTACTTC
TRBJ2-7	NA	TRBV5-8	NA	CASSLGRAPSEQYF	TGTGCCAGCAGCTTGGGTCGGGCACCCTCGGAGCAGTACTTC
TRBJ1-6	NA	TRBV2	NA	CASSNLGQPNSPLHF	TGTGCCAGCAGTAACCTCGGACAGCCTAATTCACCCCTCCACTTT
TRBJ1-2	NA	TRBV6-1	NA	CASSESTGNYGYTF	TGTGCCAGCAGTGAAAGTACAGGGAACTATGGCTACACCTTC
TRBJ1-2	NA	TRBV7-8	NA	CASSSQGGVGGYTF	TGTGCCAGCAGCTCCCAAGGGGGGGTGGGTGGCTACACCTTC
TRBJ2-7	TRBD1	TRBV5-1	NA	CASSEMPGQSSYEQYF	TGCGCCAGCAGCGAAATGCCGGGACAGAGCTCCTACGAGCAGTACTTC
TRBJ2-2	TRBD1	TRBV7-9	NA	CASSLPRTGGPPGELFF	TGTGCCAGCAGCTTACCCCGGACAGGGGGCCCCCCCGGGGAGCTGTTTTTT
TRBJ1-2	NA	TRBV7-2	NA	CASSSGGGVDYTF	TGTGCCAGCAGCTCCGGAGGGGGGGTGGACTACACCTTC
TRBJ2-3	NA	TRBV2	few	CALGQFTDTQYF	TGTGCCCTTGGGCAGTTCACAGATACGCAGTATTTT
TRBJ2-2	NA	TRBV4-2	NA	CASSQENTGELFF	TGTGCCAGCAGCCAGGAGAACACCGGGGAGCTGTTTTTT
TRBJ1-6	NA	TRBV5-1	few	CASSLDRGNSPLHF	TGCGCCAGCAGCTTGGATCGAGGTAATTCACCCCTCCACTTT
TRBJ2-7	NA	TRBV4-3	NA	CASSQVLTAKPEQYF	TGCGCCAGCAGCCAAGTTCTGACAGCCAAACCCGAGCAGTACTTC
TRBJ2-7	NA	TRBV7-9	once	CASSLGVYEQYF	TGTGCCAGCAGCTTGGGGGTTTACGAGCAGTACTTC
TRBJ2-1	NA	TRBV7-3	once	CASAGPGDEQFF	TGTGCCAGCGCGGGGCCCGGGGATGAGCAGTTCTTC
TRBJ2-1	TRBD2	TRBV7-2	NA	CASSLASSGRVIYNEQFF	TGTGCCAGCAGCTTAGCGTCTAGCGGGAGGGTAATTTACAATGAGCAGTTCTTC
TRBJ2-7	NA	TRBV6-5	NA	CASSYQSVAYEQYF	TGTGCCAGCAGTTACCAAAGCGTGGCCTACGAGCAGTACTTC